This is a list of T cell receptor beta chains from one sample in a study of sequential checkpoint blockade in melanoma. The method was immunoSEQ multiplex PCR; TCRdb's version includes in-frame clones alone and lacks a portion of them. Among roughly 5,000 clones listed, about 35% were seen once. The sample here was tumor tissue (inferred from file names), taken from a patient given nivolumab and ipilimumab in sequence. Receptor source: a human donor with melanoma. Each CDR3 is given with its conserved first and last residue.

CASSPSRTSGGFQFF,TRBJ2-1,TRBV5-1
CASSFRTGDTEAFF,TRBJ1-1,TRBV5-1
CASSAGQGPDTQYF,TRBJ2-3,TRBV9
CAWSRRAIGHEAFF,TRBJ1-1,TRBV30
CASSNWDQQETQYF,TRBJ2-5,TRBV11-3
CASSQTGANVLTF,TRBJ2-6,TRBV6-8
CASSELGQGAQGYTF,TRBJ1-2,TRBV2
CASSPDPAGNQPQHF,TRBJ1-5,TRBV18
CASSQMGVGELFF,TRBJ2-2,TRBV4-1
CASSVKSQGRETQYF,TRBJ2-5,TRBV9
CATSVDRGIYEQYF,TRBJ2-7,TRBV15
CATSRGPGQGLGNQPQHF,TRBJ1-5,TRBV15
CASSLTSNTEAFF,TRBJ1-1,TRBV18
CSVGGLTDTQYF,TRBJ2-3,TRBV29-1
CATSSSMGGTNEKLFF,TRBJ1-4,TRBV15
CASSYSEVTEAFF,TRBJ1-1,TRBV6-7
CASSLRGLAGSYNEQFF,TRBJ2-1,TRBV7-6
CASRVRAATNEKLFF,TRBJ1-4,TRBV9
CASSRGTSGGINEQFF,TRBJ2-1,TRBV7-6
CASSYQGYEQYF,TRBJ2-7,TRBV6-8
CASSVGADYGYTF,TRBJ1-2,TRBV6-8
CASSLSLAGGYEQYF,TRBJ2-7,TRBV5-1
CASSGRDPGQGYNEQFF,TRBJ2-1,TRBV19